The 24 T cell receptor beta chains below all came from one sample that was sequenced in a study of blood T cell repertoires in COVID-19 (dated by TCRdb to about 2020). Preparation of the library involved the immunoSEQ multiplex PCR assay. In TCRdb, the immuneACCESS table is reduced to in-frame sequences with V and J assigned. These tables do not hold every clone; where another copy was compared, an unresolved V gene accounts for under half, and the others remain unexplained. Within this sample are some 170,000 clones, with more than 80% of them counted one time only. 5% to 8% of the sample is taken by the ten largest. Material for sequencing was PBMCs or T cells enriched from blood (not recorded which). These receptors came from a man aged 35-49 years who had recovered from COVID-19.

V gene TRBV7-9 combines with J gene TRBJ1-5, with a tentative D call TRBD1 (6 bases). Trimming removed 5 bases at V and 4 bases at J, with 9 bases between. Germline assignment: CDR1 SEHNR and CDR2 FQNEAQ (reference sequence). The CDR3 runs 13 residues. Here the CDR3 DNA reads TGTGCCAGCAGCCCAGGGGTAAATCAGCCCCAGCATTTT. Its translation: CASSPGVNQPQHF.

The chain uses TRBV18 and TRBJ2-1; the D is unclear. The germline CDR1 and CDR2 sequences are KGHSH and LQKENI. With 3 bases removed from V and 8 bases from J, the gap between germline ends came to 5 bases. The length of the CDR3 is 11 residues. The CDR3 bases are TGTGCCAGCTCACCGGGCGATGAGCAGTTCTTC. Protein sequence: CASSPGDEQFF.

The chain carries TRBV6-5 and TRBJ2-3; maybe TRBD2 (6 bases). Deletions cut 2 bases from V and 6 bases from J, with 9 bases between. The CDR3 spans 13 residues. Germline assignment: CDR1 MNHEY and CDR2 SVGAGI. The CDR3 reads CASSYVGTDTQYF. CDR3 nucleotide sequence: TGTGCCAGCAGTTACGTGGGGACTGATACGCAGTATTTT.

This clone appeared a single time. The chain joins TRBV5-4 to TRBJ2-3; TRBD2 aligns across 8 bases. This CDR3 is built from 16 residues. The J segment lost 1 base and the V segment lost 3 bases, leaving 7 bases of the junction unmatched. Germline assignment: CDR1 SGHNT and CDR2 YYREEE (reference sequence). The CDR3 loop is CASSWALAARTDTQYF. CDR3 nucleotides: TGTGCCAGCAGCTGGGCACTAGCGGCCCGCACAGATACGCAGTATTTT. The full variable domain, in which reference TRBV5-4 and TRBJ2-3 provide the parts outside the CDR3, is ETGVTQSPTHLIKTRGQQVTLRCSSQSGHNTVSWYQQALGQGPQFIFQYYREEENGRGNFPPRFSGLQFPNYSSELNVNALELDDSALYLCASSWALAARTDTQYFGPGTRLTVL.

This rearrangement joins TRBV11-2 to TRBJ2-1; no clear D gene. This CDR3 comprises 11 residues. V dropped 6 bases and J dropped 7 bases, with 7 bases sitting between them. CDR1 is SGHAT, CDR2 FQNNGV, per germline. The CDR3: CASSHNNEQFF. The CDR3 DNA follows: TGTGCCAGCAGTCACAATAATGAGCAGTTCTTC.

The CDR3 DNA follows: TGTGCTAGTGGTTTGGGGGACAGCAGCAATTCACCCCTCCACTTT. It is translated as CASGLGDSSNSPLHF. The rearrangement uses TRBV12-5 and TRBJ1-6; 7 bases are shared with TRBD1. The junction had 4 bases not matched to a gene; V was cut back by 1 base and J by 7 bases. The CDR3 contains 15 residues. Germline CDR1 LGHNT, CDR2 FRNRAP.

Worth noting for this clone: Without the conserved terminal phenylalanine or tryptophan, this CDR3 likely stems from a read error. The limits of the CDR3 on the DNA are not certain, so only TCRdb's listed CDR3 is given. V usage is TRBV28 and J usage is TRBJ1-2; the D call TRBD1 from the table was never checked on the DNA. Germline V gene sequence: CDR1 MDHEN, CDR2 SYDVKM. The CDR3 extends over 14 residues, inclusive of both ends. This chain's CDR3 is CASSRLPERTIMTG.

The chain uses TRBV9 and TRBJ2-1, with D possibly being TRBD2 (5 bases). V shed 0 bases and J shed 7 bases, with 17 bases lying between them. The V gene's germline CDR1 is SGDLS and CDR2 YYNGEE. The CDR3 spans 16 residues. The CDR3 nucleotides are TGTGCCAGCAGCGTAGATTTTCGGACCGGGGTAAATGAGCAGTTCTTC. Its translation is CASSVDFRTGVNEQFF.

The V and J genes are TRBV5-1 and TRBJ2-3; TRBD2 matches 9 bases. V was clipped by 0 bases and J by 6 bases; unmatched bases: 8. Germline V gene lookup returns CDR1 SGHRS and CDR2 YFSETQ. CDR3 length: 16 residues. CDR3 nucleotides: TGCGCCAGCAGCTTGGTTGGGACTAGCTTTTCCGATACGCAGTATTTT. This translates into CASSLVGTSFSDTQYF.

V is TRBV7-2 and J is TRBJ1-6; 9 nucleotides match TRBD1. The V and J ends lost 5 bases and 9 bases, in that order; junction bases with no gene match: 8. The CDR3 is 15 residues long. Per the germline V gene, CDR1 is SGHTA and CDR2 is FQGNSA. The CDR3 sequence: CASSPPTGGGSPLHF. CDR3 nucleotide sequence: TGTGCCAGCAGCCCGCCCACAGGGGGCGGTTCACCCCTCCACTTT.

V usage is TRBV28 and J usage is TRBJ1-1; 7 bases agree with TRBD1. In germline, CDR1 is MDHEN, CDR2 SYDVKM. There are 16 residues in the CDR3. The V segment lost 5 bases and the J segment 6 bases; nucleotides outside the gene matches: 15. CDR3 bases: TGTGCCAGCAGTCCAGAACAGGGGTCTAATCCTGCTGAAGCTTTCTTT. Protein: CASSPEQGSNPAEAFF.

V usage is TRBV19 and J usage is TRBJ2-7, with TRBD1 identical over 9 bases. Per the germline V gene, CDR1 is LNHDA and CDR2 is SQIVND (reference sequence). The CDR3 sequence is 16 residues long. The CDR3 reads CASGTGFPLSTYEQYF. The CDR3 DNA is TGTGCTTCCGGGACAGGGTTCCCACTTTCTACGTACGAGCAGTACTTC.

The chain uses TRBV29-1 and TRBJ2-5; 7 bases align to TRBD1. The V segment lost 4 bases and the J segment 2 bases; nucleotides outside the gene matches: 7. The CDR3 has 14 amino acids. Germline CDR1 reads SQVTM; CDR2 reads ANQGSEA. CDR3 residues: CSVGRTGVQETQYF. The CDR3 DNA sequence: TGCAGCGTTGGGAGGACAGGAGTTCAAGAGACCCAGTACTTC.

The chain joins TRBV4-1 to TRBJ2-5, with D possibly being TRBD1 (5 bases). CDR3 size: 14 residues. The V end lost 1 base, the J end lost 3 bases, and 9 bases lay between the germline ends. Germline CDR1 is MGHRA and CDR2 is YSYEKL. In DNA form, the CDR3 reads TGCGCCAGCAGCCAAGTAGGACAAGAAGAGACCCAGTACTTC. Translation: CASSQVGQEETQYF.

This chain uses TRBV5-1 with TRBJ2-7, with 7 nucleotides matching TRBD1. Germline CDR1 is SGHRS and CDR2 is YFSETQ. This CDR3 spans 13 amino acids. V gave up 0 bases and J gave up 5 bases; unmatched junction bases: 2. The CDR3 here is CASSLDRGNEQYF. The CDR3 bases are TGCGCCAGCAGCTTGGACAGGGGCAACGAGCAGTACTTC.

This clone was detected a few times. J is TRBJ1-1 and V is TRBV15, with a tentative D call TRBD1 (6 bases). Germline loops: CDR1 LNHNV, CDR2 YYDKDF (reference sequence). V was pared by 5 bases and J by 1 base, with 11 bases between. The CDR3 sequence is 14 residues long. The CDR3 region has the DNA TGTGCCACCAGCGCTCGACAGGAGAACACTGAAGCTTTCTTT. Translated, it gives CATSARQENTEAFF.

A single count supports this clone. V and J are TRBV19 and TRBJ2-7, with 7 bases matching TRBD2. The CDR3 has 15 residues. V lost 4 bases, J lost 3 bases, and 9 bases stayed unmatched. The V gene's germline CDR1 is LNHDA and CDR2 SQIVND (reference sequence). For the CDR3, the DNA is TGTGCCAGTAGTAATCCGTGGGGGGGTATCTACGAGCAGTACTTC. It specifies CASSNPWGGIYEQYF. Filled out from reference TRBV19 and TRBJ2-7, the complete variable domain reads DGGITQSPKYLFRKEGQNVTLSCEQNLNHDAMYWYRQDPGQGLRLIYYSQIVNDFQKGDIAEGYSVSREKKESFPLTVTSAQKNPTAFYLCASSNPWGGIYEQYFGPGTRLTVT.

The chain uses TRBV25-1 and TRBJ1-1; possible D gene TRBD1, 6 bases. V lost 6 bases to trimming and J lost 4 bases, with 12 bases between them. The CDR3 runs to 13 residues. Germline-derived CDR1 and CDR2 are MGHDK and SYGVNS. The CDR3 spells CASRGLGGTEAFF. The CDR3 coding sequence is TGTGCCAGCAGAGGACTAGGGGGCACTGAAGCTTTCTTT.

The J gene is TRBJ2-7, the V gene TRBV5-1; 9 nucleotides align to TRBD2. The J segment lost 4 bases and the V segment lost 0 bases, leaving 8 bases of the junction unmatched. The CDR3 has 16 residues. Germline values: CDR1 SGHRS, CDR2 YFSETQ. The CDR3 sequence: CASSLAVTSGAYEQYF. CDR3 in DNA: TGCGCCAGCAGCTTGGCAGTGACTAGCGGAGCATACGAGCAGTACTTC. The full variable domain, with the rest looked up from reference TRBV5-1 and TRBJ2-7, is KAGVTQTPRYLIKTRGQQVTLSCSPISGHRSVSWYQQTPGQGLQFLFEYFSETQRNKGNFPGRFSGRQFSNSRSEMNVSTLELGDSALYLCASSLAVTSGAYEQYFGPGTRLTVT.

This clone was observed a few times. V is TRBV19 and J is TRBJ1-5, with D possibly being TRBD1 (5 bases). The CDR3 length is 15 residues. Germline V CDR1 and CDR2: LNHDA, SQIVND (reference sequence). Trimming took off 6 bases at V and 1 base at J, with 13 bases between the two ends. The CDR3 is CASSAAGGSNQPQHF. The CDR3 DNA follows: TGTGCCAGTAGCGCGGCGGGGGGGAGCAATCAGCCCCAGCATTTT.

In its sample, this clone was seen once. The gene calls are TRBV7-6 and TRBJ2-7; no definite D call. Germline V gene lookup returns CDR1 SGHVS and CDR2 FNYEAQ. The CDR3 contains 15 residues. Trimming took 4 bases from V and 1 from J, leaving 14 bases between them. The CDR3 reads CASSYEPGPSYEQYF. The CDR3, as DNA: TGTGCCAGCAGCTATGAACCGGGTCCTTCCTACGAGCAGTACTTC. The full variable domain, completed using reference TRBV7-6 and TRBJ2-7, is GAGVSQSPRYKVTKRGQDVALRCDPISGHVSLYWYRQALGQGPEFLTYFNYEAQQDKSGLPNDRFSAERPEGSISTLTIQRTEQRDSAMYRCASSYEPGPSYEQYFGPGTRLTVT.

The V gene is TRBV6-1, the J gene TRBJ2-7; 8 bases agree with TRBD2. V trimming: 3 bases; J trimming: 5 bases; junction bases outside the gene matches: 15. CDR3 length: 17 amino acids. CDR1 is MNHNS, CDR2 SASEGT, per germline. The CDR3 DNA is TGTGCCAGCAGTGACCCAGCGGGAGTCCTAGGGACCCACGAGCAGTACTTC. It translates to CASSDPAGVLGTHEQYF.

The V call is TRBV6-6, the J call TRBJ2-6; no reliable D call. The germline V gene encodes CDR1 MNHNY and CDR2 SVGAGI (reference sequence). The CDR3 has 13 residues. V lost 4 bases and J lost 4, with 5 bases in between. The chain's CDR3 is CASSSLGANVLTF. The CDR3 DNA reads as TGTGCCAGCAGTTCGTTGGGGGCCAACGTCCTGACTTTC.

The V call is TRBV7-9, the J call TRBJ2-3, with TRBD2 identical over 15 bases. J lost 6 bases, V lost 5 bases, and 9 bases had no gene match. This CDR3 has 17 amino acids. Germline loops: CDR1 SEHNR, CDR2 FQNEAQ (reference sequence). CDR3 bases: TGTGCCAGCAGCCCGGGACTAGCGGGGGGCCCCGTGGATACGCAGTATTTT. Encoded protein: CASSPGLAGGPVDTQYF. The variable domain in full, completed from reference TRBV7-9 and TRBJ2-3, reads DTGVSQNPRHKITKRGQNVTFRCDPISEHNRLYWYRQTLGQGPEFLTYFQNEAQLEKSRLLSDRFSAERPKGSFSTLEIQRTEQGDSAMYLCASSPGLAGGPVDTQYFGPGTRLTVL.